This TCR beta chain is drawn from a study of vaccination and CD4 T cells after COVID-19. About the research overall: Convalescent cases consisted of six males and four females, of whom two were Hispanic. Vaccinees got either two BNT162b2 doses or two mRNA-1273 doses.

Treatment described: roughly 10-day PBMC culture with coronavirus spike peptide pools or control peptides (ViraFEST assay). Following expansion of antigen-specific T cells with peptide pools, ViraFEST then sequenced TCRs. Trimming left V 7 bases short and J 4 bases short, with 19 bases between. Germline-derived CDR1 and CDR2 are MDHEN and SYDVKM. The CDR3 runs to 16 residues. Comments on this clonotype: Its matching antigen is unknown.

With the Oncomine TCR Beta short-read assay, DNA from cultured CD4+ T cells was sequenced. TCRdb re-derived calls from the PCR reads in MiXCR, one entry per CDR3 protein. Among approximately 12,000 distinct CDR3 sequences, around 40% were seen once, and the ten largest hold 7%. The chain links TRBV28 to TRBJ2-2, with D unclear. The sequence was collected from a human donor who had recovered from COVID-19. The sample taken for sequencing was CD4+ T cells from blood, cultured in vitro. Written as DNA, the CDR3 is TGTGCCAGCACCACGCACGGGTGGGGTTCCACCGGGGAGCTGTTTTTT. As protein: CASTTHGWGSTGELFF.